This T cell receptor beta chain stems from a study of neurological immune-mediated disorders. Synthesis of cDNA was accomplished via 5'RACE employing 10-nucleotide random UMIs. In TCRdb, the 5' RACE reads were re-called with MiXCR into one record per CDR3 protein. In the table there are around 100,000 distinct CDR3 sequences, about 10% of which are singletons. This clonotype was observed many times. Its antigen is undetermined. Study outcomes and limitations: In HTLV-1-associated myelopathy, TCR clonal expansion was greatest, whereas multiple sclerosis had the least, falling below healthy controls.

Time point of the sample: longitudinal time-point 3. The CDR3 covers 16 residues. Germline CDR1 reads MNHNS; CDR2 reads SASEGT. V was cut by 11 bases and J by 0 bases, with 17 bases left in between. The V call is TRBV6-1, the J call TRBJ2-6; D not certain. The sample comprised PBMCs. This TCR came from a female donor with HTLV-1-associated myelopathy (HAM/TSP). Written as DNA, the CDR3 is TGTGCCGGGATGAAGGGTGGCTTCTCTGGGGCCAACGTCCTGACTTTC. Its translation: CAGMKGGFSGANVLTF.